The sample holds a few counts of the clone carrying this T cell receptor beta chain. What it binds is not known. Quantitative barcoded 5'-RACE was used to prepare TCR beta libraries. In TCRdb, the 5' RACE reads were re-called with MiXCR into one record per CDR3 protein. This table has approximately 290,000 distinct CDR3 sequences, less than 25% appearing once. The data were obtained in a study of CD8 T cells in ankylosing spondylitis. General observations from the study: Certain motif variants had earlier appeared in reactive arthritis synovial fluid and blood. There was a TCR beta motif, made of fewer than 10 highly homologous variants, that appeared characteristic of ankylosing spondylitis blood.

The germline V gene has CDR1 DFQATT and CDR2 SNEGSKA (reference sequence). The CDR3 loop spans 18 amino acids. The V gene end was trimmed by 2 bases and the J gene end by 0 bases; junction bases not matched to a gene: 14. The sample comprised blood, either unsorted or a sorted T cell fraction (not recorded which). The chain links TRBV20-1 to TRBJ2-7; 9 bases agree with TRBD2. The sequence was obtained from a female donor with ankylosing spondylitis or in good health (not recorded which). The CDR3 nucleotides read TGCAGTGCTAGACTCTTAGCGGGAGCATTTATTAGCTCCTACGAGCAGTACTTC. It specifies CSARLLAGAFISSYEQYF.